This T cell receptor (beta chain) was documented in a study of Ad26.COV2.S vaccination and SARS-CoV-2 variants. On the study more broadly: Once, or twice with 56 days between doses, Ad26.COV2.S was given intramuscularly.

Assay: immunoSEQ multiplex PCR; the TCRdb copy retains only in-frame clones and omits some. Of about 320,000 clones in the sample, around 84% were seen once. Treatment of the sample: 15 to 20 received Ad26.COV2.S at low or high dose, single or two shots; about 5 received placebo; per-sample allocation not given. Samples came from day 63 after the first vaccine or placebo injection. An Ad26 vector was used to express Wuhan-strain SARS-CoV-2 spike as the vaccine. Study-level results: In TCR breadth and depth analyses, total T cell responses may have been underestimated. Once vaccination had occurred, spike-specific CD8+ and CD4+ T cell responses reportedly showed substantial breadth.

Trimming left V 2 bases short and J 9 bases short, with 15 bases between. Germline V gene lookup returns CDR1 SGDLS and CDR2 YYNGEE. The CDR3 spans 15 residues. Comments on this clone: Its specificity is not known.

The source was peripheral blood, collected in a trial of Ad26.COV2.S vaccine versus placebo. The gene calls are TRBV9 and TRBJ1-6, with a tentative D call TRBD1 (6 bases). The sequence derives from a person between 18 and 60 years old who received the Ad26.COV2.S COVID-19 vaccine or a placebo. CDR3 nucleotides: TGTGCCAGCAGCGTCTCAGGACAGCCTCTTTCACCCCTCCACTTT. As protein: CASSVSGQPLSPLHF.